These 6 T cell receptor beta chains were sequenced from one sample in a study of patients and donors after allogeneic stem cell transplantation. One entry per CDR3 protein, called by TCRdb with MiXCR from the RT-PCR reads. The sample includes over 350,000 distinct CDR3 sequences, more than 15% of them seen just once. Specimen: blood, either unsorted or a sorted T cell fraction (not recorded which). The receptors shown here come from a human donor who was either an allogeneic HSCT recipient or a stem cell or donor lymphocyte infusion donor (not recorded which). It is not recorded whose cells these are; they may come from a transplant donor.

There are many counts of this clonotype. The V call is TRBV7-3, the J call TRBJ2-6, with D hard to call. The CDR3 loop spans 14 amino acids. Germline V lookup: CDR1 SGHTA, CDR2 FQGTGA. Trimming shortened V by 3 bases and J by 1 base, and 4 bases separated the two germline ends. This chain's CDR3 is CASSLTSGANVLTF. The CDR3 region has the DNA TGTGCCAGCAGCTTGACATCTGGGGCCAACGTCCTGACTTTC.

This clonotype was counted at least ten times. V gene TRBV5-5 combines with J gene TRBJ2-3, with D unclear. CDR1 is SGHKS, CDR2 YYEKEE, per germline (reference sequence). The CDR3 has 10 amino acids. The germline V and J ends were trimmed by 5 bases and 6 bases, with 4 bases remaining between them. The CDR3 region is CASSWDTQYF. The CDR3 DNA reads as TGTGCCAGCAGTTGGGATACGCAGTATTTT.

J is TRBJ2-1 and V is TRBV6-5; 11 nucleotides agree with TRBD2. V was pared by 2 bases and J by 7 bases, with 10 bases of the junction left unmatched. Germline V gene data show CDR1 as MNHEY and CDR2 as SVGAGI. The CDR3 loop spans 17 amino acids. DNA for the CDR3: TGTGCCAGCAGTTACAGTAGCGGGAGGGCCGCTGGTAATGAGCAGTTCTTC. This translates into CASSYSSGRAAGNEQFF.

The chain uses TRBV7-3 and TRBJ2-1; 7 bases match TRBD2. The V and J ends lost 0 bases and 2 bases, in that order; junction bases with no gene match: 4. This CDR3 has 16 residues. The V gene's germline CDR1 is SGHTA and CDR2 FQGTGA. This CDR3 is CASSLTPGGPYNEQFF. CDR3 bases: TGTGCCAGCAGCTTAACCCCGGGAGGCCCCTACAATGAGCAGTTCTTC.

This clonotype was counted between two and nine times. J is TRBJ2-1 and V is TRBV6-5; weak D call: TRBD2 (5 bases). Trimming stripped 2 bases from V and 1 base from J, with 15 bases between. The CDR3 loop spans 17 amino acids. Germline-derived CDR1 and CDR2 are MNHEY and SVGAGI. The CDR3: CASSYLGVGFSYNEQFF. CDR3 DNA sequence: TGTGCCAGCAGTTACCTCGGGGTTGGGTTTTCCTACAATGAGCAGTTCTTC.

This clonotype appeared many times. The chain carries TRBV20-1 and TRBJ2-7; perhaps TRBD1 as D (6 bases). CDR3 length equals 12 residues. Germline-derived CDR1 and CDR2 are DFQATT and SNEGSKA (reference sequence). V was cut by 2 bases and J by 4 bases, with 9 bases left in between. The CDR3 DNA follows: TGCAGTGCTAGATCAGGGGTTTACGAGCAGTACTTC. It codes for CSARSGVYEQYF.